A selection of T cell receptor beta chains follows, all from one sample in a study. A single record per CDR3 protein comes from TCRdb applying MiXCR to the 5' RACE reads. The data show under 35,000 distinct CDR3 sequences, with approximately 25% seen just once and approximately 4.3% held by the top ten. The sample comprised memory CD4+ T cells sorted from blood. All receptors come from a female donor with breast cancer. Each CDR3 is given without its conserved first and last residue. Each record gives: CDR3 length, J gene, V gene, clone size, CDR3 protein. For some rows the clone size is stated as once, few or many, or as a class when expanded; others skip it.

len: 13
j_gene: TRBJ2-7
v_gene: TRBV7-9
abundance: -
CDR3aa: ASSPRDTGSYEQY

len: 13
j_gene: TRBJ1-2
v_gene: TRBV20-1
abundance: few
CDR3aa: SAKRRQGTLYGYT

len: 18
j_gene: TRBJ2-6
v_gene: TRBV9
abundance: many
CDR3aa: ASSVVRTGDTLSGANVLT

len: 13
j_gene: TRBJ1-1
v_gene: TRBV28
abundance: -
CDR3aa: ASSFRGAANTEAF

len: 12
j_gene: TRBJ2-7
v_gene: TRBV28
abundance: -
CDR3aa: ASSLADAAYEQY

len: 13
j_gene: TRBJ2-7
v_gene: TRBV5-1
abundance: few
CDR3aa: ASSFYGSSSYEQY

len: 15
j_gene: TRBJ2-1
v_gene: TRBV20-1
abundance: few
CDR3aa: SAPVASGGSSYNEQF

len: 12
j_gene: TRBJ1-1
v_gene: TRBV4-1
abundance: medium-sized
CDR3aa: ASSQGSPYTEAF

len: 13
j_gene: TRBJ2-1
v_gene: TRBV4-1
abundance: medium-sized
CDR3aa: ASSQRGTGYNEQF

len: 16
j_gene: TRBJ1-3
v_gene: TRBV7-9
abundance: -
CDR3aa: ASSALRDRGLSGNTIY

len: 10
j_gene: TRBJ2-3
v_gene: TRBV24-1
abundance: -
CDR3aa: ATSVGPDTRY

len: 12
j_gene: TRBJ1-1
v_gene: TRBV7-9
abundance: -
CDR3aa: ASSLEGWSTEAF

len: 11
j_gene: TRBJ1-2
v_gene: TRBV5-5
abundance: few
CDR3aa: ASSLNRRYGYT

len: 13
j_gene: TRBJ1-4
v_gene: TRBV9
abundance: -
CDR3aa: ASSASGAVHEKLF

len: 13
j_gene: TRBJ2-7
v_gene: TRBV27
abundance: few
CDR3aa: ASSLTESSSYEQY

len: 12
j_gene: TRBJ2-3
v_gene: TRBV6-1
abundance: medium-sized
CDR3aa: ASSGDSLTDTQY

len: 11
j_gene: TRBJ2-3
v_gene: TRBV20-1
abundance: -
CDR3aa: SANRDGTDTQY

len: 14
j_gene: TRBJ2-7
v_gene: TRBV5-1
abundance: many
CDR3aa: ASSFGMGGSYYEQY

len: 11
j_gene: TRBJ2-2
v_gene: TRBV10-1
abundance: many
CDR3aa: ASSESAAGELF

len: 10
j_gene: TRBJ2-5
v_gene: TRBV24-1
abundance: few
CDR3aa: ATSLNSETQY

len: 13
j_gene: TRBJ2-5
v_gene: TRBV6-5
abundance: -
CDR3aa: ASSYSTSGGETQY

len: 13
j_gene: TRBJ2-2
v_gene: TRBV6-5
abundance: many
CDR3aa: ASSYSTGLTGELF

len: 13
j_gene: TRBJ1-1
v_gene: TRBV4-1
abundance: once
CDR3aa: ASSQDIRTNTEAF

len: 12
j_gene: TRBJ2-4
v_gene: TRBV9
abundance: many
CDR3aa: ASSAPRGGNIQY

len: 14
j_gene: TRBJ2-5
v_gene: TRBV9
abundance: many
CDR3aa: ASSRDSGRGQETQY

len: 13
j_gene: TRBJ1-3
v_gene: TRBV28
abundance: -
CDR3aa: ASSLNPGAGNTIY

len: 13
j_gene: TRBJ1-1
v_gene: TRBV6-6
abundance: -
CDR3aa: ASSYSVTMNTEAF

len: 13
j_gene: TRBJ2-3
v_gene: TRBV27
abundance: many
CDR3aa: ASSPLAGGTDTQY